This entry lists 24 T cell receptor beta chains sequenced from one sample in a study of T cells after yellow fever vaccination. TCRdb used MiXCR to reprocess the 5' RACE reads, holding one entry per CDR3 protein. The data show about 630,000 distinct CDR3 sequences, approximately 13% seen once. The source material was PBMCs, sampled on the day of the yellow fever booster vaccination. The receptors come from a man aged 30 to 45 who received the YFV17D yellow fever vaccine.

This chain joins TRBV11-2 and TRBJ2-1, with 14 bases aligning to TRBD2. Germline lookup yields CDR1 SGHAT and CDR2 FQNNGV. The CDR3 is 16 residues long. Unmatched junction bases numbered 15, after V lost 5 bases and J lost 15 bases. CDR3 sequence (DNA): TGTGCCAGCAGCCTCGGACTAGCGGGAGGCAAAGGGGTTCGGTTCTTC. Protein: CASSLGLAGGKGVRFF.

This clonotype was observed a handful of times. This chain links TRBV9 with TRBJ2-5; TRBD1 or TRBD2 may be the D gene (5 bases each). Trimming pared 4 bases from V and 5 bases from J, leaving 15 bases between. The CDR3 totals 14 residues. CDR1 and CDR2 from the germline V gene are SGDLS and YYNGEE. CDR3 in amino acids: CASSPGPTGETQYF. For the CDR3, the DNA is TGTGCCAGCAGCCCGGGACCCACCGGGGAGACCCAGTACTTC.

The gene calls are TRBV7-2 and TRBJ2-1, with TRBD2 as a possible D gene (6 bases). The CDR3 runs to 14 residues. From germline, CDR1 is SGHTA and CDR2 FQGNSA. V lost 2 bases and J 7 bases, leaving 12 bases between the germline ends. The CDR3: CASSLTEGHNEQFF. The CDR3 nucleotides are TGTGCCAGCAGCTTAACGGAGGGGCATAATGAGCAGTTCTTC.

This clonotype appeared a few times. The V call is TRBV14, the J call TRBJ2-3; D remains unclear. Germline V lookup: CDR1 SGHDN, CDR2 FVKESK. The V end was cut by 5 bases, the J end by 10 bases, with 22 bases between. The CDR3 runs 15 residues. CDR3 residues: CASSYLGLALQAQYF. Here the CDR3 DNA reads TGTGCCAGCAGCTACCTAGGTCTTGCCCTGCAAGCGCAGTATTTT.

This chain uses TRBV27 with TRBJ2-6; D is perhaps TRBD2 (7 bases). CDR3 length: 17 residues. In germline, CDR1 is MNHEY, CDR2 SMNVEV (reference sequence). V lost 2 bases and J lost 0, with 11 bases in between. CDR3 region: CASSLGGGLSGANVLTF. The CDR3 region has the DNA TGTGCCAGCAGTTTAGGGGGGGGGCTCTCTGGGGCCAACGTCCTGACTTTC.

This clonotype was seen a handful of times. The V gene is TRBV6-5, the J gene TRBJ2-7; 7 bases map to TRBD2. Germline CDR1 reads MNHEY; CDR2 reads SVGAGI. This CDR3 has 15 residues. J lost 6 bases, V lost 0 bases, and 8 bases had no gene match. In DNA, the CDR3 is TGTGCCAGCAGTTACTCGGGACTACCCCCCAGCGAGCAGTACTTC. Residues: CASSYSGLPPSEQYF.

This clonotype came up a few times. For the CDR3, the DNA is TGCAGTGCTAGAGCAGAACTAGCGGGAAACTCACCGGATGAGCAGTTCTTC. Translated: CSARAELAGNSPDEQFF. The chain employs TRBV20-1 and TRBJ2-1; TRBD2 aligns across 10 bases. CDR1 is DFQATT, CDR2 SNEGSKA, per germline (reference sequence). CDR3 length: 17 residues. Germline trimming cut 1 base from V and 8 bases from J; bases unmatched to any gene: 14.

This chain joins TRBV19 and TRBJ2-7, with D possibly matching TRBD2 (6 bases). This CDR3 is built from 15 residues. The V and J ends lost 4 bases and 4 bases respectively, with 17 bases between them. CDR1 and CDR2 (germline): LNHDA, SQIVND (reference sequence). This chain's CDR3 is CASSKPAEGQYEQYF. The CDR3 coding sequence is TGTGCCAGTAGTAAACCAGCGGAGGGTCAATACGAGCAGTACTTC.

In its sample, this clonotype was seen a few times. The V call is TRBV20-1, the J call TRBJ1-4; 7 bases align to TRBD1. Germline V CDR1 and CDR2: DFQATT, SNEGSKA (reference sequence). There are 14 residues in the CDR3. J was trimmed by 10 bases and V by 0 bases; bases with no gene match: 8. Written as DNA, the CDR3 is TGCAGTGCTAGAGAAGGGCGACAGGGCAGAAAACTGTTTTTT. Amino acid sequence: CSAREGRQGRKLFF.

This clonotype appeared many times. The chain uses TRBV20-1 and TRBJ2-5; tentative D call: TRBD2 (6 bases). Per the germline V gene, CDR1 is DFQATT and CDR2 is SNEGSKA (reference sequence). Trimming took off 2 bases at V and 1 base at J, with 8 bases between the two ends. The CDR3 contains 13 residues. The CDR3 spells CSARRDFQETQYF. CDR3 coding DNA: TGCAGTGCTAGACGGGACTTCCAAGAGACCCAGTACTTC.

The V call is TRBV10-3, the J call TRBJ2-5, with TRBD2 identical over 9 bases. Trimming cost V 2 bases and J 4 bases; bases outside gene matches: 8. Germline-derived CDR1 and CDR2 are ENHRY and SYGVKD. This CDR3 contains 16 residues. In DNA, the CDR3 is TGTGCCATCAGTGAGGGAGCGGGAGGATGGCGAGAGACCCAGTACTTC. As protein: CAISEGAGGWRETQYF.

The J gene is TRBJ2-1, the V gene TRBV7-3, with 8 bases fitting TRBD2. Germline assignment: CDR1 SGHTA and CDR2 FQGTGA. With V trimmed by 0 bases and J by 0 bases, 10 bases remained unmatched. The CDR3 spans 19 residues. For the CDR3, the DNA is TGTGCCAGCAGCTTAACCCCCCTCGGGAGCGGGAGCTCCTACAATGAGCAGTTCTTC. Translation gives CASSLTPLGSGSSYNEQFF.

The sample holds many counts of this clonotype. The chain's CDR3 is CASSQSGREIGEQYF. The CDR3, as DNA: TGTGCCAGCAGCCAATCGGGGCGGGAGATCGGGGAGCAGTACTTC. The chain combines TRBV3-1 with TRBJ2-7; TRBD2 matches 7 bases. Germline V gene sequence: CDR1 LGHDT, CDR2 YNNKEL (reference sequence). Trimming cost V 2 bases and J 7 bases; bases outside gene matches: 11. This CDR3 is 15 amino acids long.

This clonotype was seen many times. The rearrangement uses TRBV5-1 and TRBJ2-5; TRBD1 agrees at 9 bases. Germline V CDR1 and CDR2: SGHRS, YFSETQ. The CDR3 runs to 13 residues. Trimming at V came to 3 bases and at J to 5 bases, leaving 2 bases not matched to a gene. For the CDR3, the DNA is TGCGCCAGCAGCTGGGACAGGGTGGAGACCCAGTACTTC. Its translation is CASSWDRVETQYF.

The V gene is TRBV29-1, the J gene TRBJ2-7; 8 bases fit TRBD2. From germline, CDR1 is SQVTM and CDR2 ANQGSEA. CDR3 size: 17 residues. V gave up 1 base and J gave up 3 bases; unmatched junction bases: 14. The CDR3 bases are TGCAGCGTTGAAGCGTTAGCGCGGGAGGTCCCCGGCTACGAGCAGTACTTC. Its translation: CSVEALAREVPGYEQYF.

This clonotype was seen ten or more times. The chain uses TRBV20-1 and TRBJ2-1; D is possibly TRBD1 or TRBD2 (5 bases each). Germline V lookup: CDR1 DFQATT, CDR2 SNEGSKA (reference sequence). CDR3 length: 13 amino acids. V lost 4 bases and J lost 7, with 14 bases in between. CDR3 loop: CSATKSWGNEQFF. CDR3 in DNA: TGCAGTGCTACAAAGAGCTGGGGGAATGAGCAGTTCTTC.

In this sample, this clonotype turned up many times. The chain has TRBV5-1 and TRBJ2-7; D not certain. The V and J ends lost 3 bases and 3 bases respectively, with 7 bases between them. This CDR3 is 12 amino acids long. Germline CDR1 is SGHRS and CDR2 is YFSETQ. DNA for the CDR3: TGCGCCAGCAGCTCCCACAGCTACGAGCAGTACTTC. Residues: CASSSHSYEQYF.

This clonotype has a count of ten or more. The genes are TRBV25-1 and TRBJ1-4; 10 bases line up with TRBD1. V was clipped by 5 bases and J by 7 bases; unmatched bases: 7. This CDR3 comprises 15 residues. CDR1 and CDR2 (germline): MGHDK, SYGVNS. CDR3 coding DNA: TGTGCCAGCAGTAGACAGGGGGCGAAAAGTGAAAAACTGTTTTTT. This encodes CASSRQGAKSEKLFF.

This clonotype was seen once. The chain couples TRBV11-1 to TRBJ2-7, with TRBD2 identical over 16 bases. V shed 3 bases and J 1 base; nucleotides not matched to a gene: 6. Germline CDR1 is SGHAT and CDR2 is FQDESV (reference sequence). The CDR3 is 18 amino acids. The CDR3 nucleotides are TGTGCCAGCAGCTTCGGGACTAGCGGGAGGGCCTCGTCCTACGAGCAGTACTTC. Translation: CASSFGTSGRASSYEQYF.

This clonotype was recorded at least ten times. The chain links TRBV7-6 to TRBJ2-5; 9 bases agree with TRBD1. CDR3 length: 15 amino acids. Germline assignment: CDR1 SGHVS and CDR2 FNYEAQ. The V segment lost 4 bases and the J segment 5 bases; nucleotides outside the gene matches: 8. CDR3 bases: TGTGCCAGCAGCTCAATCAGCGGGACAGGGGAGACCCAGTACTTC. Residues: CASSSISGTGETQYF.

The CDR3 loop is CASSLEANRGLPREQFF. CDR3 sequence (DNA): TGTGCCAGCAGCTTAGAGGCTAACAGGGGCCTTCCACGAGAGCAGTTCTTC. This chain joins TRBV7-9 and TRBJ2-1; 7 bases are a match to TRBD1. This CDR3 is built from 17 residues. V gave up 1 base and J gave up 10 bases; unmatched junction bases: 16. CDR1 is SEHNR, CDR2 FQNEAQ, per germline (reference sequence).

The chain combines TRBV5-1 with TRBJ2-7; TRBD1 might be the D (6 bases). There are 15 residues in the CDR3. Germline assignment: CDR1 SGHRS and CDR2 YFSETQ. V gave up 4 bases and J gave up 5 bases, with 19 bases separating them. The CDR3 reads CASSGSLGGKNEQYF. In DNA, the CDR3 is TGCGCCAGCAGCGGAAGCCTTGGGGGCAAGAACGAGCAGTACTTC.

This clonotype was counted only a few times. The rearrangement joins TRBV20-1 to TRBJ2-3; D uncertain. The CDR3 loop spans 12 amino acids. Germline assignment: CDR1 DFQATT and CDR2 SNEGSKA (reference sequence). The V and J ends lost 3 bases and 3 bases respectively, with 7 bases between them. CDR3 residues: CSARKGTDTQYF. The CDR3 region has the DNA TGCAGTGCTAGGAAAGGTACAGATACGCAGTATTTT.

Only a few counts were recorded for this clonotype. This rearrangement joins TRBV20-1 to TRBJ2-1; 9 bases map to TRBD2. J lost 5 bases, V lost 5 bases, and 16 bases had no gene match. The CDR3 is 17 residues long. The germline gives CDR1 DFQATT, CDR2 SNEGSKA (reference sequence). The CDR3 is CSAEEGEAGGVDNEQFF. The CDR3 region has the DNA TGCAGTGCTGAAGAAGGAGAAGCGGGAGGAGTTGACAATGAGCAGTTCTTC.